This T cell receptor (beta chain) derives from a study of hypomethylating agent response in myelodysplastic syndrome (dated by TCRdb to the early 2020s). Regarding the complete study: The hypomethylating agents azacitidine (about 75% of the 11) or decitabine (3 of 11) were used to treat the patients. Of the myelodysplastic syndrome patients in the cohort, about 10 were male and 2 were female. Roughly 6 patients responded with complete response or hematologic improvement, and a few patients were non-responders. On average the patients were approximately 67 +/- 5.9 years old, and a diploid cytogenetic profile was seen most often. The mutation found most frequently was TET2, which appeared in 5 of the 11 patients. Complete response or hematologic improvement counted as response, and patients meeting neither criterion were classed as non-responders.

Libraries were built with the immunoSEQ multiplex PCR assay. Survey resolution was used, with two replicates of about 200 ng each, totaling roughly 400 ng of DNA per sample. Rearranged TCRB sequences in genomic DNA were detected with the hsTCRB kit using multiplex PCR primers targeting V and J genes. In the first PCR, the CDR3 region was amplified for around 28 cycles with the QIAGEN Multiplex PCR Kit. An 8-cycle second PCR added sample barcodes and Illumina adapters to each replicate. Pooled libraries were quantified with a QuantStudio 6 and the KAPA library quantification kit. Roughly 14 pM of pooled libraries were sequenced on an Illumina MiSeq with 156-cycle single-end reads and a 15-cycle index read. In the authors' own workflow: VDJdb annotation flagged 1.7% of under 200,000 unique clonotypes as previously reported viral-epitope-specific. The immunoSEQ Data Assistant and immunoSEQ Analyzer converted raw reads into normalized, annotated TCRB repertoires. BioAnalyzer and version 0.6.5 of the immunarch R package were the tools used for clonotype analysis. Before richness was estimated, every repertoire was downsampled to the clone count of the smallest repertoire. Clonotypes were classified as expanded, contracted or novel by Fisher's exact tests, with novel defined as zero frequency before treatment. Significantly changed CDR3 beta sequences were clustered with GLIPH2 using simulation_depth=1000 and kmer_min_depth=3, and CDR3s shorter than five residues were excluded. In TCRdb, the immuneACCESS table is reduced to in-frame sequences with V and J assigned. These tables do not hold every clone; where another copy was compared, an unresolved V gene accounts for under half, and the others remain unexplained. V and J calls and clone size are those listed in that table; D and trimming were worked out from the DNA. The sample table records about 6,200 clones; about four fifths of these occur just once. The ten most abundant clones make up approximately 27% of the sample.

The research as a whole found: Healthy control donors were not age-matched to MDS patients, which could have impacted the MDS versus healthy comparison. Novel clonotypes emerged more often in responders, while non-responders showed more contracted clonotypes after treatment. Only roughly twelve patients were analyzed, so the study cohort was small. A possible recognition of novel MDS antigens by the shared GLIPH2 clusters was not confirmed and needs experimental validation. After treatment with a hypomethylating agent, no significant changes in richness, rarefaction diversity or clonality were seen, whether all patients were considered together or each response group separately.

The germline V gene yields SGHVS for CDR1 and FQNEAQ for CDR2. Deletion took 3 bases off V and 5 bases off J, with a span of 19 bases between the germline ends. Inclusive of the bounding cysteine and phenylalanine, the CDR3 is 16 residues long. The retained sequence is limited to the CDR3, 48 bases, with the frame set at the first base. Regarding this clone: Its antigen target is currently unknown. The input lacks base qualities; no much larger clone sits a single base away.

T-cell subsets were not sorted, and bulk bone marrow was analyzed instead. Bone marrow from some 11 myelodysplastic syndrome patients was immunosequenced for TCR beta CDR3 regions before and after hypomethylating agent therapy. For longitudinal repertoire tracking, a baseline bone marrow plus two to three bone marrows at different post-treatment timepoints were contributed by each patient. Genomic DNA was extracted from whole bone marrow, and quality was checked by TapeStation, NanoDrop OneC and PicoGreen assays. This material consisted of bone marrow, taken before or after starting hypomethylating agent treatment for myelodysplastic syndrome (not recorded which). The TCR sequence derives from a human donor with myelodysplastic syndrome. The V and J genes are TRBV7-8 and TRBJ2-5, with the D gene call left open. The sequenced DNA: TGTGCCAGCAGCTTGGAGTCAGGACGGGCGAGGGAGACCCAGTACTTC. It encodes CASSLESGRARETQYF.